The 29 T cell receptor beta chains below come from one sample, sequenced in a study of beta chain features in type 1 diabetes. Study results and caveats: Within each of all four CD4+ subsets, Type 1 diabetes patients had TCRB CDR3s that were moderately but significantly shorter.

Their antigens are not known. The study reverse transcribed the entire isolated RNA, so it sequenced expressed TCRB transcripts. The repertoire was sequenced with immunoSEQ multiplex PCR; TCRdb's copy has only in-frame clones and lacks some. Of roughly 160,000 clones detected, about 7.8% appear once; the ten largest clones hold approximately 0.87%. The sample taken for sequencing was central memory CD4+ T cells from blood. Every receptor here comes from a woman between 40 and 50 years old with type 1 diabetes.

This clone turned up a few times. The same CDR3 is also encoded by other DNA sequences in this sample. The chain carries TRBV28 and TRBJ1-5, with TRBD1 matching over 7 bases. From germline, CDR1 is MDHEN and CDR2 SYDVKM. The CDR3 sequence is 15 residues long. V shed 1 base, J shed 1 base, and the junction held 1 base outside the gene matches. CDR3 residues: CASSLSGGSNQPQHF. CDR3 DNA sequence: TGTGCCAGCAGTTTATCAGGGGGAAGCAATCAGCCCCAGCATTTT.

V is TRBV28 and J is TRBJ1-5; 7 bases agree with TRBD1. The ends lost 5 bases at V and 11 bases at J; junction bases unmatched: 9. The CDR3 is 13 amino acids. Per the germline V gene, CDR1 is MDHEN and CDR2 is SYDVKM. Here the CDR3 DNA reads TGTGCCAGCAGTCCCGGGACAGCCTTGTCCCAGCATTTT. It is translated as CASSPGTALSQHF.

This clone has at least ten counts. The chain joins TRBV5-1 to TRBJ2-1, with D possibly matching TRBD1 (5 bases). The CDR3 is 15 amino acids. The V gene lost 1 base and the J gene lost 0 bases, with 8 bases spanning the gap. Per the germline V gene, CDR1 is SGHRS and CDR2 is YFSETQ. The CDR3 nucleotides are TGCGCCAGCAGCTTGCAGGGATACTCCTACAATGAGCAGTTCTTC. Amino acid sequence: CASSLQGYSYNEQFF.

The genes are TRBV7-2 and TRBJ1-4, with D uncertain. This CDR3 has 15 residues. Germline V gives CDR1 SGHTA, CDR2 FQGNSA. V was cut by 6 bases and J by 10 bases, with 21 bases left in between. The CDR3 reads CASSRSTSGRVKLFF. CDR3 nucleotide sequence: TGTGCCAGCAGTCGATCGACATCGGGGAGGGTAAAACTGTTTTTT.

The CDR3 DNA follows: TGTGCCAGCACCAACCAGGGTTACTATGGCTACACCTTC. Protein product: CASTNQGYYGYTF. The V gene is TRBV5-4, the J gene TRBJ1-2; TRBD1 might be the D (5 bases). The CDR3 is made up of 13 amino acids. The V end was cut by 6 bases, the J end by 3 bases, with 12 bases between. Looked up from germline, CDR1 is SGHNT and CDR2 is YYREEE (reference sequence).

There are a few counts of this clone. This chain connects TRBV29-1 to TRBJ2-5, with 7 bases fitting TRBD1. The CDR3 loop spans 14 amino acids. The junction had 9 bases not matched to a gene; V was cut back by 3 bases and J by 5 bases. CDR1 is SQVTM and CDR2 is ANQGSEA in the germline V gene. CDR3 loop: CSVDGQGQRETQYF. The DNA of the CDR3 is TGCAGCGTTGACGGGCAGGGACAGAGGGAGACCCAGTACTTC.

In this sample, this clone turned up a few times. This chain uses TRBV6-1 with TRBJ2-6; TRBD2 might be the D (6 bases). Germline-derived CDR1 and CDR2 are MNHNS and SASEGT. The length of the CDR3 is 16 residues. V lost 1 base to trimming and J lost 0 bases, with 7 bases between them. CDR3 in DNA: TGTGCCAGCAGTGAAGAGGACTACTCTGGGGCCAACGTCCTGACTTTC. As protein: CASSEEDYSGANVLTF.

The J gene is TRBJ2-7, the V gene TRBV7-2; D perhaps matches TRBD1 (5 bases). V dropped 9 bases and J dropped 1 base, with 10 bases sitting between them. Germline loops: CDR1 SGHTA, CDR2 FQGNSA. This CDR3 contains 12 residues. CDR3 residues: CASTSGSYEQYF. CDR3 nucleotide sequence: TGTGCCAGTACATCAGGGTCCTACGAGCAGTACTTC.

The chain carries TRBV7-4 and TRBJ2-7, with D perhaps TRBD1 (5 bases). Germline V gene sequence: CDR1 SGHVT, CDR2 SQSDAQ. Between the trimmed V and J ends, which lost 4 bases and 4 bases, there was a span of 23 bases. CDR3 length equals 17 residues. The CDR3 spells CASSSGFKVQGKYEQYF. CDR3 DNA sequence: TGTGCCAGCAGCTCAGGGTTTAAAGTGCAGGGAAAATACGAGCAGTACTTC.

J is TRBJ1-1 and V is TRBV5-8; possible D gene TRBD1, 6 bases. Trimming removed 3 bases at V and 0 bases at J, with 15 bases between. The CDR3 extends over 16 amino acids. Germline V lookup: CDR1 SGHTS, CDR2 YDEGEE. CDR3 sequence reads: CASSSRTDNMNTEAFF. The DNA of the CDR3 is TGTGCCAGCAGCTCAAGGACAGATAATATGAACACTGAAGCTTTCTTT. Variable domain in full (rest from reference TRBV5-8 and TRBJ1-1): EAGVTQSPTHLIKTRGQQATLRCSPISGHTSVYWYQQALGLGLQFLLWYDEGEERNRGNFPPRFSGRQFPNYSSELNVNALELEDSALYLCASSSRTDNMNTEAFFGQGTRLTVV.

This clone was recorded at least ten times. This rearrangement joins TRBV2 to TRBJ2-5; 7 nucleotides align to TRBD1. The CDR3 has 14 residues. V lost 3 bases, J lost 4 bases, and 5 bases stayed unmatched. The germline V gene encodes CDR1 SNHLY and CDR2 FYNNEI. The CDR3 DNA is TGTGCCAGCAGTGATATTCCAGGGGGAGAGACCCAGTACTTC. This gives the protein CASSDIPGGETQYF.

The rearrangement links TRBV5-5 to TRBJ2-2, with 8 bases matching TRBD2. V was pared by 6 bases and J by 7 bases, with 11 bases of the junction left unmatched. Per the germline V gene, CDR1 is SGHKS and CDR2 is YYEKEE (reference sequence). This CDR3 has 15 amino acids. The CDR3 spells CASKVAGSVSGELFF. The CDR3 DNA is TGTGCCAGCAAGGTAGCGGGGTCCGTCAGCGGGGAGCTGTTTTTT.

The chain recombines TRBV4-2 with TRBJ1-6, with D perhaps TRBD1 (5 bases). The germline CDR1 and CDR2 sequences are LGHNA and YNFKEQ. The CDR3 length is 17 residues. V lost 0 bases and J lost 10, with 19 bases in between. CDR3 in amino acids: CASSQDSGGPPRSPLHF. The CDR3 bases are TGTGCCAGCAGCCAAGATTCGGGGGGACCCCCTCGCTCACCCCTCCACTTT.

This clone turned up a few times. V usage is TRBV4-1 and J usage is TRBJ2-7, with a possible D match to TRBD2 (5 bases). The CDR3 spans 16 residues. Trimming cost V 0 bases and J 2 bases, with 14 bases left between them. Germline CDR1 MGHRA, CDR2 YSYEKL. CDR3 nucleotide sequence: TGCGCCAGCAGCCAAGATCCCGCATCGGGAACCTACGAGCAGTACTTC. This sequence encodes CASSQDPASGTYEQYF.

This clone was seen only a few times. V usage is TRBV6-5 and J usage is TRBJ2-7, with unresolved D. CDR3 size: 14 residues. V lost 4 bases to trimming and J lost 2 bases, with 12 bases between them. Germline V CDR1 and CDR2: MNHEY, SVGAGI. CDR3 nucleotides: TGTGCCAGCAGTTCACGCGGTGGAACCTACGAGCAGTACTTC. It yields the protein CASSSRGGTYEQYF.

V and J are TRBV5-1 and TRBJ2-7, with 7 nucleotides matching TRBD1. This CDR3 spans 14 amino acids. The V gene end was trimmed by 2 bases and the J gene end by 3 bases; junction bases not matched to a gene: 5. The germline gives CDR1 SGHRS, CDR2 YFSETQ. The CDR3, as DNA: TGCGCCAGCAGCTTTAGAGGGGGCATCTACGAGCAGTACTTC. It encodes CASSFRGGIYEQYF.

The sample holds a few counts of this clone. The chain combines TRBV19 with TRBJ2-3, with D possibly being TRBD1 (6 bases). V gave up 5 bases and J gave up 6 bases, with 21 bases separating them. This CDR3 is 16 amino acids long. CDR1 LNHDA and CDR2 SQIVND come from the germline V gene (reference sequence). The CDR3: CASSPLAGASGDTQYF. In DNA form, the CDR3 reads TGTGCCAGTAGTCCTCTCGCAGGGGCCAGTGGGGATACGCAGTATTTT.

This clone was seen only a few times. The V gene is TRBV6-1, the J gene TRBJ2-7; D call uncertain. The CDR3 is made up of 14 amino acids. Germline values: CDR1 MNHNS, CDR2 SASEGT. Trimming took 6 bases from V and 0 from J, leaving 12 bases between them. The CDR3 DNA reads TGTGCCAGCAGCCTAGACTGGAACTCCTACGAGCAGTACTTC. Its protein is CASSLDWNSYEQYF.

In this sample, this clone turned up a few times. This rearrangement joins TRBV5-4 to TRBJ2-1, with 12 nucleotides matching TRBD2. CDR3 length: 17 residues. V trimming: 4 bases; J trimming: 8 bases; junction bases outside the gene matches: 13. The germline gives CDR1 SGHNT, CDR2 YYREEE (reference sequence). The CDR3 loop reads CASSIASGRVWGDEQFF. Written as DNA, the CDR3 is TGTGCCAGCAGCATAGCTAGCGGGAGGGTGTGGGGCGATGAGCAGTTCTTC.

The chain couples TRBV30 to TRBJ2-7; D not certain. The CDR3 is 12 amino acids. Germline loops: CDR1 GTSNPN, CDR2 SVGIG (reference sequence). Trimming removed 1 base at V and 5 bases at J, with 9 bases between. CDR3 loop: CAWSGQDDEQYF. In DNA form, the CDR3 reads TGTGCCTGGAGTGGGCAAGATGACGAGCAGTACTTC.

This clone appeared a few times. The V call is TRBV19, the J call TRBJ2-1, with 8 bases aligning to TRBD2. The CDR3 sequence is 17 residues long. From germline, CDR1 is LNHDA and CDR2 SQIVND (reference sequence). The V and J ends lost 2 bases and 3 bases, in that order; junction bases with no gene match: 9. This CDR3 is CASSIISPSGFYNEQFF. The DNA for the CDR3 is TGTGCCAGTAGTATAATCTCGCCTAGCGGGTTCTACAATGAGCAGTTCTTC.

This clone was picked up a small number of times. The CDR3 sequence: CASSFRQGASGANVLTF. Here the CDR3 DNA reads TGTGCCAGCAGTTTCCGACAGGGGGCGTCTGGGGCCAACGTCCTGACTTTC. The chain uses TRBV27 and TRBJ2-6; 10 bases map to TRBD1. Trimming took 3 bases from V and 1 from J; bases not matched to a gene: 3. The V gene's germline CDR1 is MNHEY and CDR2 SMNVEV (reference sequence). The CDR3 consists of 17 residues.

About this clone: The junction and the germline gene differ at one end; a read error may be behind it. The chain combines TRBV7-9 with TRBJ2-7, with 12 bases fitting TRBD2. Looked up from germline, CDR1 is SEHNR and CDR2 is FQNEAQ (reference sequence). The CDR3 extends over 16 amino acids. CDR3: CASSLEGLAGIYEQYF. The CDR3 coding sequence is TGTGCCAGCAGTTTAGAAGGACTAGCGGGGATCTACGAGCAGTACTTC.

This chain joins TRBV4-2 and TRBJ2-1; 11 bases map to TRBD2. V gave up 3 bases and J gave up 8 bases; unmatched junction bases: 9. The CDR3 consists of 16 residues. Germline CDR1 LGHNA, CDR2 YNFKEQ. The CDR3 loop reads CASSQAVAGGYDEQFF. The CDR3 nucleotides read TGTGCCAGCAGCCAGGCTGTAGCGGGAGGGTACGATGAGCAGTTCTTC.

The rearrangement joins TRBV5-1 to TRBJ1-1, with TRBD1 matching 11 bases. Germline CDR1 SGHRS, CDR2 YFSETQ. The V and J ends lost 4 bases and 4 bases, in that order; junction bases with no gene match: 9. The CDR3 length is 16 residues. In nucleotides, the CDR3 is TGCGCCAGCAGCATGGACAGGGGGCTTTTTGGCACTGAAGCTTTCTTT. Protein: CASSMDRGLFGTEAFF.

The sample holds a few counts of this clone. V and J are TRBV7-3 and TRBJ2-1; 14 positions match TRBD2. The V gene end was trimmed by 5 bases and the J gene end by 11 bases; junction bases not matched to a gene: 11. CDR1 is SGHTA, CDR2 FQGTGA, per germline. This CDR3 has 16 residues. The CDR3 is CASSLNRGLAGAKQFF. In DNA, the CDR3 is TGTGCCAGCAGCCTAAATAGGGGACTAGCGGGGGCTAAGCAGTTCTTC.

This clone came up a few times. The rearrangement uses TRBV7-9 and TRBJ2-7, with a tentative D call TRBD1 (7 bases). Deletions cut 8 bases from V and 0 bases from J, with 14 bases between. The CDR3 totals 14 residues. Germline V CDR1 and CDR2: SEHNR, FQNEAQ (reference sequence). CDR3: CASGGTDFSYEQYF. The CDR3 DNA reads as TGTGCCAGCGGCGGGACAGATTTCTCCTACGAGCAGTACTTC.

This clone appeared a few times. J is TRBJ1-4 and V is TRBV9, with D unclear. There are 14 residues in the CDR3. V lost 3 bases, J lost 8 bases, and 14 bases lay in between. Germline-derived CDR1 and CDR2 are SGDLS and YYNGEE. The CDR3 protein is CASSARLLPEKLFF. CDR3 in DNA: TGTGCCAGCAGCGCCCGTTTACTTCCCGAAAAACTGTTTTTT.

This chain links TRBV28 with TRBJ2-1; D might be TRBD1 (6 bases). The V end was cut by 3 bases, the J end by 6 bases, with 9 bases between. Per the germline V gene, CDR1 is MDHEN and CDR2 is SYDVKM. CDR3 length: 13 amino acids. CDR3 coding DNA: TGTGCCAGCAGTTTGTCAGGGGTCAATGAGCAGTTCTTC. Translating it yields CASSLSGVNEQFF. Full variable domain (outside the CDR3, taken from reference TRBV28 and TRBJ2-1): DVKVTQSSRYLVKRTGEKVFLECVQDMDHENMFWYRQDPGLGLRLIYFSYDVKMKEKGDIPEGYSVSREKKERFSLILESASTNQTSMYLCASSLSGVNEQFFGPGTRLTVL.